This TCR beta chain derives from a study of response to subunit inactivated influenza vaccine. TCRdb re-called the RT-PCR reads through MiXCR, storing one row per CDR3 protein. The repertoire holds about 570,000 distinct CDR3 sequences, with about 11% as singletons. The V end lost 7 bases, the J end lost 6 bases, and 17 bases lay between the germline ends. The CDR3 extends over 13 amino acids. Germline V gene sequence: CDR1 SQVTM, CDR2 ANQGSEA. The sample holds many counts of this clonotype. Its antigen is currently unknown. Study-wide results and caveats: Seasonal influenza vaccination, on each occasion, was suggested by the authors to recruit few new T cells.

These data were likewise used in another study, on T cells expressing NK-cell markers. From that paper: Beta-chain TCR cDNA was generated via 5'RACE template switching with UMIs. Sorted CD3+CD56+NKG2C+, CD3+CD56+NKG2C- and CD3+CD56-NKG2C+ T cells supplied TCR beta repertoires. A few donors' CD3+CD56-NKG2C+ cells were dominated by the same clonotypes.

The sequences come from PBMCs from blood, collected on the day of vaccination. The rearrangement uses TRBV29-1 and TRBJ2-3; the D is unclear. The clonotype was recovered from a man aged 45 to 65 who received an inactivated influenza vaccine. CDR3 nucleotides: TGCAGCGCCCCGGCTGGAGTTTCGGATACGCAGTATTTT. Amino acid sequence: CSAPAGVSDTQYF.